The 17 T cell receptor beta chains below come from one sample, sequenced in a study of molecular identifiers for immune sequencing clone quantification. Via MiXCR, TCRdb re-called the PCR reads, giving one row per CDR3 protein. The sample records roughly 320,000 distinct CDR3 sequences, about a quarter being singletons. Sequencing used naive CD8+ T cells from blood, with Jurkat cell RNA spiked in. Subset given: FACS-sorted CD8+CD4-CCR7+CD45RA+ naive T cells. Receptor source: a human donor in good health. Some libraries in this study had Jurkat cell RNA spiked in.

This clonotype was observed once. The J gene is TRBJ2-5, the V gene TRBV5-3; 11 nucleotides agree with TRBD1. TRBV5-3 is placed among ORFs of uncertain function. The CDR3 length is 15 residues. V lost 8 bases to trimming and J lost 5 bases; unmatched junction nucleotides: 11. The CDR3 region is CASCQDRGRLETQYF. DNA for the CDR3: TGTGCCAGCTGCCAGGACAGGGGGCGCCTGGAGACCCAGTACTTC.

Only a few counts were recorded for this clonotype. Given a much more abundant clone one base away, this may be a read error. V is TRBV7-9 and J is TRBJ2-3; D may be TRBD1 (6 bases). This CDR3 has 13 residues. Germline V lookup: CDR1 SEHNR, CDR2 FQNEAQ (reference sequence). The CDR3 is CASSPRDTGTQYF. Here the CDR3 DNA reads TGTGCCAGCAGCCCCCGGGACACAGGTACGCAGTATTTT.

As for this clonotype: The final CDR3 position lacks the conserved phenylalanine or tryptophan, pointing to a likely read error. The J gene is TRBJ2-7, the V gene TRBV7-9, with a weak D call TRBD2 (6 bases). Trimming left V 7 bases short and J 6 bases short, with 10 bases between. CDR3 length equals 11 residues. Germline assignment: CDR1 SEHNR and CDR2 FQNEAQ (reference sequence). The CDR3 spells CASTSRGEQYY. CDR3 nucleotide sequence: TGTGCCAGCACCTCGCGGGGCGAGCAGTACTAC.

This clonotype was picked up many times. The rearrangement joins TRBV6-5 to TRBJ2-7; perhaps TRBD2 as D (5 bases). Trimming removed 0 bases from V and 2 bases from J, with 8 bases in between. This CDR3 region has 14 residues. CDR1 and CDR2 from the germline V gene are MNHEY and SVGAGI. As DNA, the CDR3 is TGTGCCAGCAGTTACTCGGACTCTACCTACGAGCAGTACTTC. Encoded protein: CASSYSDSTYEQYF.

The rearrangement joins TRBV10-2 to TRBJ1-3; D unresolved. This CDR3 comprises 15 residues. Looked up from germline, CDR1 is WSHSY and CDR2 is SAAADI. The V gene lost 2 bases and the J gene lost 0 bases, with 8 bases spanning the gap. CDR3 in amino acids: CASSEGGSSGNTIYF. The CDR3, as DNA: TGCGCCAGCAGTGAGGGTGGCAGCTCTGGAAACACCATATATTTT.

As to this clonotype: Sequence at one end of the junction differs from germline and may be a read error. This chain links TRBV9 with TRBJ1-1; D call uncertain. The CDR3 length is 13 residues. Germline CDR1 is SGDLS and CDR2 is YYNGEE. The CDR3 DNA is TGTGCCAGCAGCGTAGGGACGAACGCTGAAGCTTTCTTT. Translating it yields CASSVGTNAEAFF.

In regard to this clonotype: A much larger clonotype is one base distant, so this may be a read error. This rearrangement joins TRBV5-3 to TRBJ2-7; 7 bases map to TRBD2. TRBV5-3 has ORF status, its function being uncertain. The CDR3 totals 14 residues. The DNA of the CDR3 is TGTGCCAGCAGCGGAGGACTAGTGATCTACGGGCAGTACTTC. Amino acid sequence: CASSGGLVIYGQYF.

This clonotype was seen ten or more times. This chain links TRBV9 with TRBJ1-6, with D uncertain. The CDR3 runs 13 residues. V lost 0 bases and J lost 6, with 4 bases in between. Germline CDR1 and CDR2: SGDLS and YYNGEE. The CDR3 here is CASSVVGNSPLHF. Here the CDR3 DNA reads TGTGCCAGCAGCGTAGTAGGTAATTCACCCCTCCACTTT.

The sample holds many counts of this clonotype. The DNA for the CDR3 is TGTGCCAGCAGCACGACAGGCTACGAGCAGTACTTC. It codes for CASSTTGYEQYF. The chain is built from TRBV5-4 and TRBJ2-7; TRBD1 might be the D (6 bases). Between the trimmed V and J ends, which lost 4 bases and 3 bases, there was a span of 8 bases. The CDR3 is 12 residues long. Germline CDR1 SGHNT, CDR2 YYREEE (reference sequence).

This clonotype has a handful of counts. Germline and junction disagree at one end, which may indicate a read error. The V call is TRBV27, the J call TRBJ2-7, with 10 nucleotides matching TRBD1. This CDR3 is 12 amino acids long. Germline loops: CDR1 MNHEY, CDR2 SMNVEV (reference sequence). As DNA, the CDR3 is TGTGCCAGCAGGCAGGGACAGGGGATTCCCAGCTTC. Protein: CASRQGQGIPSF.

This clonotype was found a few times. This chain joins TRBV28 and TRBJ2-7; 11 bases are shared with TRBD1. Per germline, CDR1 MDHEN and CDR2 SYDVKM. The junction had 10 bases not matched to a gene; V was cut back by 2 bases and J by 4 bases. The CDR3 runs to 17 residues. As DNA, the CDR3 is TGTGCCAGCAGTTTACTTTCGGACAGGGGGCTCGGGTACGAGCAGTACTTC. This codes for CASSLLSDRGLGYEQYF. The variable domain in full, completed from reference TRBV28 and TRBJ2-7, reads DVKVTQSSRYLVKRTGEKVFLECVQDMDHENMFWYRQDPGLGLRLIYFSYDVKMKEKGDIPEGYSVSREKKERFSLILESASTNQTSMYLCASSLLSDRGLGYEQYFGPGTRLTVT.

To note about this clonotype: The CDR3 carries no conserved terminal phenylalanine or tryptophan, so it likely arises from a read error. The chain uses TRBV19 and TRBJ2-7; D remains unclear. The CDR3 runs to 13 residues. V was trimmed by 4 bases and J by 2 bases, leaving 9 bases between them. CDR1 is LNHDA and CDR2 is SQIVND in the germline V gene (reference sequence). The CDR3 loop is CASSNGPAYEQYC. In DNA form, the CDR3 reads TGTGCCAGTAGTAATGGGCCCGCCTACGAGCAGTACTGC.

Note on this clonotype: This could be a read error, since a much larger clone is one nucleotide away. The rearrangement links TRBV5-1 to TRBJ2-1, with 9 bases lining up with TRBD2. Germline values: CDR1 SGHRS, CDR2 YFSETQ. The CDR3 length is 16 residues. As DNA, the CDR3 is TGCGCCAGCAGCTTGGAACTAGCGGGTTCCTACAATGAGCGGTTCTTC. As protein: CASSLELAGSYNERFF.

This clonotype has a handful of counts. The rearrangement joins TRBV27 to TRBJ2-1; unclear D gene. The CDR3 consists of 13 residues. V was pared by 3 bases and J by 6 bases, with 9 bases between. Germline values: CDR1 MNHEY, CDR2 SMNVEV (reference sequence). CDR3 residues: CASSFTSRNEQFF. The CDR3 nucleotides are TGTGCCAGCAGTTTCACGAGTCGCAATGAGCAGTTCTTC.

There are many counts of this clonotype. V usage is TRBV21-1 and J usage is TRBJ2-3; the table names TRBD1, a call not compared with the DNA. TRBV21-1 is reported as a pseudogene. There are 15 residues in the CDR3. The CDR3 region is CASSKGDRQSDTQYF. Written as DNA, the CDR3 is TGTGCCAGCAGCAAAGGGGACAGGCAGTCAGATACGCAGTATTTT.

This clonotype was recorded many times. The rearrangement links TRBV29-1 to TRBJ2-7; perhaps TRBD2 as D (6 bases). The CDR3 sequence is 13 residues long. The germline V gene encodes CDR1 SQVTM and CDR2 ANQGSEA. Trimming stripped 2 bases from V and 1 base from J, with 9 bases between. The CDR3 DNA reads TGCAGCGTTGAATCTAGCGCATCCTACGAGCAGTACTTC. Translating it yields CSVESSASYEQYF.

The rearrangement joins TRBV19 to TRBJ1-1; tentatively, D is TRBD1 (5 bases). The germline CDR1 and CDR2 sequences are LNHDA and SQIVND (reference sequence). The CDR3 totals 12 residues. Trimming removed 7 bases at V and 7 bases at J, with 13 bases between. Here the CDR3 reads CASKEGSSEAFF. The CDR3, as DNA: TGTGCCAGTAAAGAGGGGTCGAGTGAAGCTTTCTTT.